This T cell receptor beta chain came from a study of technical replicates of blood from a handful of donors. The V and J ends lost 4 bases and 1 base respectively, with 8 bases between them. Germline V gives CDR1 SGHRS, CDR2 YFSETQ. This CDR3 has 13 amino acids. The method was immunoSEQ multiplex PCR; TCRdb's version includes in-frame clones alone and lacks a portion of them. Here the sample spans approximately 70,000 clones, around 92% being singletons. The rearrangement joins TRBV5-1 to TRBJ1-2; D unresolved. The sequence was collected from a human donor in good health. Some clones in this sample may be carry-over from other donors' samples. The sample comprised T cells isolated from PBMCs. CDR3 DNA: TGCGCCAGCAGCCGTACAGATAACTATGGCTACACCTTC. Residues: CASSRTDNYGYTF.